This T cell receptor (beta chain) originates from a study of T cell repertoires in cytomegalovirus infection. Looking at the study overall: Public TCR beta signatures were indicative of both CMV infection and a matching HLA type. Points from the study as a whole: Dominant in the ex vivo response were TCR beta clonotypes restricted by HLA-C and specific for CMV. Based on cumulative public TCR beta family frequency, carriers of CMV plus the relevant HLA were identified.

There are many counts of this clonotype. As yet, its antigen is unknown. Germline V gene sequence: CDR1 SGHTA, CDR2 FQGNSA. J was trimmed by 7 bases and V by 4 bases; bases with no gene match: 7. This CDR3 comprises 16 residues. TCRdb re-analysed the reads in MiXCR, keeping a single row per CDR3 protein. The sample consists of a few hundred thousand distinct CDR3 sequences, more than 9% of them appearing once. The clonotype originates from a human donor in good health (CMV status not recorded). Some clones in this sample may be carry-over from other donors' samples. The chain couples TRBV7-2 to TRBJ2-1, with 13 bases identical to TRBD2. The sequenced sample was PBMCs. CDR3: CASSSRTSGSYNEQFF. The DNA for the CDR3 is TGTGCCAGCAGCTCGAGGACTAGCGGGAGTTATAATGAGCAGTTCTTC.